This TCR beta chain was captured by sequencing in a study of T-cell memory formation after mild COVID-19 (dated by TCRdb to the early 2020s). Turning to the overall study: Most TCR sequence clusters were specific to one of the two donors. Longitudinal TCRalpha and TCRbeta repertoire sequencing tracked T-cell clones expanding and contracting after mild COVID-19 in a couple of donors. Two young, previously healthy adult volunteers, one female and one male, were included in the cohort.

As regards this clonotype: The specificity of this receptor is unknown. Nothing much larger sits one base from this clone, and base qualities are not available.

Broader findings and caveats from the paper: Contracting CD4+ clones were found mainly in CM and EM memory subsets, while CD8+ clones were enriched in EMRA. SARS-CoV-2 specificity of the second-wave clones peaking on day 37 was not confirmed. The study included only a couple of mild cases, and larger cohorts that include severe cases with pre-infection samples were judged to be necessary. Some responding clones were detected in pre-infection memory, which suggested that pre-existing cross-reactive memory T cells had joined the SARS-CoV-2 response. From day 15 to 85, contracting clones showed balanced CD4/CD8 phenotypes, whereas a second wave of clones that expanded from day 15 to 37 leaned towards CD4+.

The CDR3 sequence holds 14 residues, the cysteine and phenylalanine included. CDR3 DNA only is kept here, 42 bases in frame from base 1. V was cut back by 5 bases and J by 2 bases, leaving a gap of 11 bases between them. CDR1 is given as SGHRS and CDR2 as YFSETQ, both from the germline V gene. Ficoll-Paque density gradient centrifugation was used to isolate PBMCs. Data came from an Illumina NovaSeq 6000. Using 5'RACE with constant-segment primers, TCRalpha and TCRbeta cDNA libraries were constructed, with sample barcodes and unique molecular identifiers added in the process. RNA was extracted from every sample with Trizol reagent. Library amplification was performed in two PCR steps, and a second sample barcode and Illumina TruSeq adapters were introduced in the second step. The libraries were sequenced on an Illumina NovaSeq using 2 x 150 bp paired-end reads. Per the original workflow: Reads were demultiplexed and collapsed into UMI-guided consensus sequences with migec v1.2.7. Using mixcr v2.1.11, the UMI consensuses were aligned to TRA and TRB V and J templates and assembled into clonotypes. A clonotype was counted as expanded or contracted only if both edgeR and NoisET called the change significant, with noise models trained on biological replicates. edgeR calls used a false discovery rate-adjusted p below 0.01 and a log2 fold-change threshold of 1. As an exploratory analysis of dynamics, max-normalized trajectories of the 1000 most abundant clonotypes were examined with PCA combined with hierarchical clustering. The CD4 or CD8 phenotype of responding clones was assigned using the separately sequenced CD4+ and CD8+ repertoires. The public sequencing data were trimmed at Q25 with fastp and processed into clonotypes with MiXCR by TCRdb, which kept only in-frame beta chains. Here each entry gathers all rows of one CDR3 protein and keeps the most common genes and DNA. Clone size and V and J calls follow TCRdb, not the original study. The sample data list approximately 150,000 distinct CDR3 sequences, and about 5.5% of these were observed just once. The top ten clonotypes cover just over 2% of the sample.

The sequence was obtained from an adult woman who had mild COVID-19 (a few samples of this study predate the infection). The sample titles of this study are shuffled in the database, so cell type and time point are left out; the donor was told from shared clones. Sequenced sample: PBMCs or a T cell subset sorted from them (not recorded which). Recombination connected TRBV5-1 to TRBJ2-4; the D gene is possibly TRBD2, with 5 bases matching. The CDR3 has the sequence CASREGFSKNIQYF. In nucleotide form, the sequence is TGCGCCAGCAGAGAGGGTTTTTCCAAAAACATTCAGTACTTC.